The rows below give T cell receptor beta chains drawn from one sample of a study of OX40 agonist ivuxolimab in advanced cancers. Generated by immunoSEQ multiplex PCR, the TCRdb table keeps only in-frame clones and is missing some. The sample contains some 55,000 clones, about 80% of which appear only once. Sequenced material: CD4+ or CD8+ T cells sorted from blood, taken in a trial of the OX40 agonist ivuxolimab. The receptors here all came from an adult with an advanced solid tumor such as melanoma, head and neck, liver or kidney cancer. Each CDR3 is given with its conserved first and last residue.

CDR3: CASSLAPYRGRGNSPLHF; V: TRBV7-2
CDR3: CASSYFSSTHNEQFF; V: TRBV6-5
CDR3: CASSPQDREGTIYF; V: TRBV13
CDR3: CASSIFSPLSRGSNYGYTF; V: TRBV19
CDR3: CASSLAGVATNEKLFF; V: TRBV5-1
CDR3: CASSYSKVPNTGELFF; V: TRBV6-6
CDR3: CASSLEFGTGEYGYTF; V: TRBV7-9
CDR3: CATSRTGGVDTQYF; V: TRBV15
CDR3: CASSALERRITDTQYF; V: TRBV27
CDR3: CASTPGTGPRGEQYF; V: TRBV11-2
CDR3: CASSPHGRNSYNEQFF; V: TRBV7-2
CDR3: CASSLGGSEYGYTF; V: TRBV7-9
CDR3: CASSGAPSSYNEQFF; V: TRBV5-1
CDR3: CASWRTSGSSYEQYF; V: TRBV27
CDR3: CASSSIWARTSLEQYF; V: TRBV6-5
CDR3: CASSVELAGGDEQFF; V: TRBV9
CDR3: CASREGQVTNEQFF; V: TRBV25-1
CDR3: CASSHTGGMNTEAFF; V: TRBV4-3
CDR3: CASSPASNTEAFF; V: TRBV7-2
CDR3: CASSFGTGGSQPQHF; V: TRBV6-5
CDR3: CASSFRGQGDFTDTQYF; V: TRBV7-2
CDR3: CASSYGGSGANVLTF; V: TRBV6-6
CDR3: CASMKQSSGNTIYF; V: TRBV6-1
CDR3: CASSSISTGELFF; V: TRBV7-6
CDR3: CASLRGKPQHF; V: TRBV6-5
CDR3: CASSSRGENGYTF; V: TRBV6-6
CDR3: CASSGSNQPQHF; V: TRBV21-1
CDR3: CASSPVGRAGGHEQYF; V: TRBV7-2
CDR3: CASSLQGRRQPQHF; V: TRBV27
CDR3: CASSLGVLAPQPQHF; V: TRBV5-5
CDR3: CASSPSRDRDYEQYF; V: TRBV18
CDR3: CASSRGRNQPQHF; V: TRBV11-3
CDR3: CASTSQGGKGSPLHF; V: TRBV6-5
CDR3: CASRPGLANEQFF; V: TRBV6-5
CDR3: CASSLFRGDSNTEAFF; V: TRBV7-2
CDR3: CASTPGQGFNEQFF; V: TRBV7-2
CDR3: CASTPRQLSGNTEAFF; V: TRBV27
CDR3: CASNGVGAELAKNIQYF; V: TRBV2
CDR3: CASSVGFGGGIEETQYF; V: TRBV9
CDR3: CASARTSGRNTGELFF; V: TRBV6-7
CDR3: CASSYLVQANSEQYF; V: TRBV11-2
CDR3: CASSIVWTDPFYSNQPQHF; V: TRBV19
CDR3: CASSLEWAQPQHF; V: TRBV11-2
CDR3: CASSLGSGGPVLETQYF; V: TRBV5-1
CDR3: CASSLGQAAYEQYF; V: TRBV7-9
CDR3: CSVEDLAGTTEKLFF; V: TRBV29-1